This T cell receptor beta chain was profiled in a study of identical twins (dated by TCRdb to the mid-2010s). Regarding the research as a whole: To test whether fetal clonotypes persist, the study used deep sequencing on TCR alpha and beta repertoires from monozygotic twins, unrelated adults of various ages, and cord blood. To rule out contamination, the twin experiments were replicated at different times with different library preparation protocols. Summary of the overall study and its limitations: Recombination models systematically underestimated out-of-frame TCR alpha sharing in monozygotic twins but agreed with sharing between unrelated individuals. Abundant cord blood beta clonotypes had fewer insertions, young adult naive repertoires showed a similar but weaker trend, and memory repertoires showed no such trend. The excess sharing between twins in beta out-of-frame sequences was weaker because fewer shared sequences reduced the signal-to-noise ratio. Zero-insertion analyses could be partly confounded by invariant T cells such as MAIT and iNKT, though diverse VJ usage argued against such confounding for most clonotypes. Out-of-frame TCR alpha sequences shared between twins showed an excess of low generation-probability sequences compared with coincidental sharing between unrelated individuals. Because the same donors could not be followed over many years, conclusions were based on cross-sectional statistical analysis.

At the junction V is shortened by 7 bases and J by 5 bases; bases outside the gene matches: 8. For CDR1 and CDR2, the germline V gene lists SGHTA and FQGTGA. The CDR3 holds 15 amino acids from the cysteine to the phenylalanine. This entry keeps only the CDR3 DNA: 45 bases, framed from base 1. Only healthy Caucasian donors were included. Three pairs of female monozygotic twins, all aged roughly 18 to 29 years, made up the twin cohort. RNA for TCR libraries was isolated from peripheral blood mononuclear cells. Library generation was performed with 5' RACE. The run used an Illumina HiSeq 2000. Template switching added a universal primer binding site, and the final cDNA carried a unique molecular identifier that allowed TCR cDNA molecules to be counted accurately. Specific primers in the conserved constant-segment region were used to synthesize first-strand cDNA for TCR alpha and beta chains. To control for contamination, every cDNA library was double barcoded, receiving both a SMART-Mk sample barcode and Illumina barcodes. Two successive PCR steps introduced TruSeq adapter sequences along with Illumina sample barcodes. TCR alpha and beta cDNA libraries were sequenced on the Illumina HiSeq platform with custom primers. As for the original processing: Unique molecular identifiers were extracted from raw reads with MiGEC, and CDR3 positions were determined with MiXCR. For each individual, recombination models were inferred using an EM algorithm with the repgenHMM and IGoR tools. Shared clonotype analysis was performed with the tcR package in R, normalizing sharing by the product of cloneset sizes. To study raw recombination free of thymic and clonal selection effects, out-of-frame nonproductive sequences were analyzed. In TCRdb, the public reads were trimmed at Q25 with fastp and aligned with MiXCR, with productive beta chains retained. A single entry per CDR3 protein holds the most common genes and DNA from its merged rows. What appears here as the V and J calls and clone size reflects TCRdb's work, not the paper's. This sample gives 600,000 to 800,000 distinct CDR3 sequences in total; 21% of them show up just once. The leading ten clones occupy 4.3% of the sample.

This clonotype was seen a handful of times. The target of this receptor is not known. Per-base quality was not reported, and no clone a single base away is much larger than it. These same data were also listed under a study on T cells expressing NK-cell markers. As the second publication notes: In sorted CD3+CD56+NKG2C+, CD3+CD56+NKG2C- and CD3+CD56-NKG2C+ T-cell subsets from several donors, TCR beta-chain repertoires were profiled. Among the eight sequenced donors, only one was HCMV-seronegative, while the other seven were HCMV-seropositive. In several experiments an anti-gammadeltaTCR antibody was added to restrict sorting to alphabetaTCR-expressing T cells. In six donors, the dominant CD3+CD56+NKG2C+ clonotypes were found to rank among the top 10 CD8+ clonotypes and to make up about 1.0-7.5% of CD8+ T cells. Those dominant clonotypes were again the most abundant among CD3+CD56-NKG2C+ cells in a few donors, at about 28.3-65%. It remained unclear whether the expanded NKG2C-expressing T cell clones were specific for HCMV antigens. The eight sequenced donors were randomly selected healthy volunteers, three men and five women. A commercial ELISA kit detecting HCMV-specific IgG in serum was used to determine HCMV serostatus. Bulk peripheral blood T-cell repertoires were additionally sequenced from unsorted PBMC for over 5 donors. MIGEC handled demultiplexing of the reads and grouping by UMI, while MiTCR was used to assemble and quantify clonotypes. To exclude erroneous sequences, only TCR cDNA sequences supported by at least two reads were retained. Downstream repertoire analysis used the tcR package, and clonotypes were matched across fractions by CDR3 nucleotide sequence plus V segment. VDJmatch was used to annotate antigen specificity against VDJdb, with one amino acid substitution in CDR3 permitted.

The source material was PBMCs. The receptor comes from a woman aged 18-29 years in good health. The chain is encoded by TRBV7-3 joined to TRBJ2-2; 9 middle bases align to TRBD1. The bases are TGTGCCAGCACCGACGGGGGACAGGGTACCGGGGAGCTGTTTTTT. This translates into CASTDGGQGTGELFF.